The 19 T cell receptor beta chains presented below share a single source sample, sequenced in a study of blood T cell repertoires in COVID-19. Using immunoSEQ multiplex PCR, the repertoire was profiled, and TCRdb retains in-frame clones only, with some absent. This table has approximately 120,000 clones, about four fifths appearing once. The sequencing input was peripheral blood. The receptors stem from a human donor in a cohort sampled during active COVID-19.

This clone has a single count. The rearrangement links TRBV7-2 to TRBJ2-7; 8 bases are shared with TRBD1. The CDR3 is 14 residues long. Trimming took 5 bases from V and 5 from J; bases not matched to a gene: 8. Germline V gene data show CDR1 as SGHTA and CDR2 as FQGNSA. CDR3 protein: CASSPWGQAHEQYF. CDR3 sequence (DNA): TGTGCCAGCAGCCCTTGGGGACAGGCTCACGAGCAGTACTTC.

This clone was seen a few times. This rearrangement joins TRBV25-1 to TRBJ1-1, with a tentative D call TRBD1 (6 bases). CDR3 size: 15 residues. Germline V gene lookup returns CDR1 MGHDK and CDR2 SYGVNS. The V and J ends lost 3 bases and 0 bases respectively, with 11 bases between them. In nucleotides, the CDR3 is TGTGCCAGCAGTGATCAAGGGGGTATGAACACTGAAGCTTTCTTT. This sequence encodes CASSDQGGMNTEAFF.

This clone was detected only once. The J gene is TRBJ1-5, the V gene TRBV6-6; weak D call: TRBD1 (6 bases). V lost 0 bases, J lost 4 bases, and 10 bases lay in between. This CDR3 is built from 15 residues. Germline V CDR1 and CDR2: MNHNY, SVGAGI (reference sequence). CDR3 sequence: CASSYSGHRNQPQHF. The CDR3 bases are TGTGCCAGCAGTTACTCGGGACACCGTAATCAGCCCCAGCATTTT.

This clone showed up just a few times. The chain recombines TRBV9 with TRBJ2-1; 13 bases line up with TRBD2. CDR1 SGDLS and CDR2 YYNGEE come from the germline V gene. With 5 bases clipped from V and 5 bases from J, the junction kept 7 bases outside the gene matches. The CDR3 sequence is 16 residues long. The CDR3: CASSPGLAGLDNEQFF. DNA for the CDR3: TGTGCCAGCAGTCCGGGACTAGCGGGGCTAGACAATGAGCAGTTCTTC.

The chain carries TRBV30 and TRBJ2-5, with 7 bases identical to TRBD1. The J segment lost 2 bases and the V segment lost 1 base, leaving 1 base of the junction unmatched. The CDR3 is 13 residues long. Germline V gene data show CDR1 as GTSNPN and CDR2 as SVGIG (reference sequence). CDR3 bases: TGTGCCTGGAGTGGACAGGGACAAGAGACCCAGTACTTC. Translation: CAWSGQGQETQYF.

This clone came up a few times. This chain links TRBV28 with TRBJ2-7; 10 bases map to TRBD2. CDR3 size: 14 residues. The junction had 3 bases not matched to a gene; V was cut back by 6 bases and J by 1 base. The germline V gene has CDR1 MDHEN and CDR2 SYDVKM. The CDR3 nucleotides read TGTGCCAGCAGAACTAGCGGGGTATCCTACGAGCAGTACTTC. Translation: CASRTSGVSYEQYF.

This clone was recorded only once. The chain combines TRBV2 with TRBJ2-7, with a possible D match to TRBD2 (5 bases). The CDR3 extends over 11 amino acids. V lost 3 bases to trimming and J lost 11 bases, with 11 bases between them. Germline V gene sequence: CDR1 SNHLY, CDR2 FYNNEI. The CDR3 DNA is TGTGCCAGCAGTGACCCGCTGGAGGAGTACTTC. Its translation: CASSDPLEEYF.

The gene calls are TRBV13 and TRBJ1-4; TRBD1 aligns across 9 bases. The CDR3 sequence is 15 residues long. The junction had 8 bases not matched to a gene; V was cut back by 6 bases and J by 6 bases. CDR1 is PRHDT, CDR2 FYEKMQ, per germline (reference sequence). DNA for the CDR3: TGTGCCAGCAGTTCCACAGGGGGCGACGATGAAAAACTGTTTTTT. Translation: CASSSTGGDDEKLFF.

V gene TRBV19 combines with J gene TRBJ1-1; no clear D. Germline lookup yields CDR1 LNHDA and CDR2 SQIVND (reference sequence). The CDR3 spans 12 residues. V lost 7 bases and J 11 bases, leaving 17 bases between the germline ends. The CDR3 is CASIPREVQAFF. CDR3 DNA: TGTGCCAGTATTCCGAGGGAGGTCCAGGCTTTCTTT.

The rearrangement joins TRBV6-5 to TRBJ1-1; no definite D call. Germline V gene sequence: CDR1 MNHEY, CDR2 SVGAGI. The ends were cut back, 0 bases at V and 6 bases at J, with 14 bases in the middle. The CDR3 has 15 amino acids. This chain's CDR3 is CASSYSTTRKAEAFF. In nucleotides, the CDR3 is TGTGCCAGCAGTTACTCTACCACGCGGAAGGCTGAAGCTTTCTTT.

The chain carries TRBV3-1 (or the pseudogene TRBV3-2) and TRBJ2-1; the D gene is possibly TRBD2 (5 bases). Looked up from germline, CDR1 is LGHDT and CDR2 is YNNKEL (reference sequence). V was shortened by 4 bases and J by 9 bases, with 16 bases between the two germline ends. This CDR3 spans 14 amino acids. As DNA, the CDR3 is TGTGCCAGCAGCCGAGAGGGCCGAACCAGTGAGCAGTTCTTC. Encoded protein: CASSREGRTSEQFF.

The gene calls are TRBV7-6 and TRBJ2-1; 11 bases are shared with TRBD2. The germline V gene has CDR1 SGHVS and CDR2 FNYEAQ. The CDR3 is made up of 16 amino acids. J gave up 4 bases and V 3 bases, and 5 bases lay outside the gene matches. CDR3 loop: CASSLEGLAAYNEQFF. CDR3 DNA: TGTGCCAGCAGCTTGGAGGGACTAGCGGCTTACAATGAGCAGTTCTTC.

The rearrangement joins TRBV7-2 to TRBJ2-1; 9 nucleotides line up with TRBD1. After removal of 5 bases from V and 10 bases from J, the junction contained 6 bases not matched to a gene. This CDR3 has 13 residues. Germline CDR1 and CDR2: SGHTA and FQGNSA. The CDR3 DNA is TGTGCCAGCAGCCAGGGGACAGGGTACGAGCAGTTCTTC. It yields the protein CASSQGTGYEQFF.

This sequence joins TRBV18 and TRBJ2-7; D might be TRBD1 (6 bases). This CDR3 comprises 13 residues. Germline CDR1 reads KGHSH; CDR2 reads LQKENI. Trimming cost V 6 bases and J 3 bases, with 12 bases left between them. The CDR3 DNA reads TGTGCCAGCTCGCCGGGACAACTCTACGAGCAGTACTTC. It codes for CASSPGQLYEQYF.

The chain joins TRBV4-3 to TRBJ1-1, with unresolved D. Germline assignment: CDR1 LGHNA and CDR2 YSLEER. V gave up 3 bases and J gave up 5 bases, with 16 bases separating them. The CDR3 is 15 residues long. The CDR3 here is CASSHPGQSRTEAFF. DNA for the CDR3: TGCGCCAGCAGCCACCCCGGTCAATCCAGGACTGAAGCTTTCTTT.

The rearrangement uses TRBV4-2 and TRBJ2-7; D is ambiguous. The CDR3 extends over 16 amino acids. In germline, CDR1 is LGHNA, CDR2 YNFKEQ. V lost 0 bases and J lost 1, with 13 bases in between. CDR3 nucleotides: TGTGCCAGCAGCCAAGAATTCCAGGTACCATCCTACGAGCAGTACTTC. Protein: CASSQEFQVPSYEQYF.

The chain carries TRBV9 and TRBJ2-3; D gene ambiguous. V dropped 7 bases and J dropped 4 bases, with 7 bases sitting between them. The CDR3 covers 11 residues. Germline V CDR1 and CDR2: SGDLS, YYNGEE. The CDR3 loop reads CASSGADTQYF. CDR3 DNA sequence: TGTGCCAGCTCAGGTGCAGATACGCAGTATTTT. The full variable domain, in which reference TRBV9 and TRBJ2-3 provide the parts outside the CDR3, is DSGVTQTPKHLITATGQRVTLRCSPRSGDLSVYWYQQSLDQGLQFLIQYYNGEERAKGNILERFSAQQFPDLHSELNLSSLELGDSALYFCASSGADTQYFGPGTRLTVL.

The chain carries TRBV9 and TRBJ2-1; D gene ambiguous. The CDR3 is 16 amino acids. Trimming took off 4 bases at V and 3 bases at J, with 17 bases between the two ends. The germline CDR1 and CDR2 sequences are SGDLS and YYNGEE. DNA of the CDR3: TGTGCCAGCAGCCCTCAGTCGTGGGCTATCTACAATGAGCAGTTCTTC. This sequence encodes CASSPQSWAIYNEQFF.

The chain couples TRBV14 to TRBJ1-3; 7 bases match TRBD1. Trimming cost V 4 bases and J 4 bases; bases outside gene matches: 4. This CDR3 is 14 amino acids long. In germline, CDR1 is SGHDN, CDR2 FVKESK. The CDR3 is CASSPRQGGNTIYF. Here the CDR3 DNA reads TGTGCCAGCAGCCCCCGACAGGGAGGAAACACCATATATTTT.